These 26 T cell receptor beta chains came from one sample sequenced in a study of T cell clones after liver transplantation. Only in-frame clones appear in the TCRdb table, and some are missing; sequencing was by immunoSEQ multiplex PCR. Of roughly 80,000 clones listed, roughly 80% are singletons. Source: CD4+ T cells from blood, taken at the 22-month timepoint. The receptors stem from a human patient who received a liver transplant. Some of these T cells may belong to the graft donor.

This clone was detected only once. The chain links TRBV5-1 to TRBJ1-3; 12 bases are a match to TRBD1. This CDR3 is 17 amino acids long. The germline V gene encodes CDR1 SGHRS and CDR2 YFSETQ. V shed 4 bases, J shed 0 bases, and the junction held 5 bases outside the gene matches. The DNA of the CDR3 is TGCGCCAGCAGCGCTCAGGGACAGGGGGCCTCTGGAAACACCATATATTTT. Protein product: CASSAQGQGASGNTIYF.

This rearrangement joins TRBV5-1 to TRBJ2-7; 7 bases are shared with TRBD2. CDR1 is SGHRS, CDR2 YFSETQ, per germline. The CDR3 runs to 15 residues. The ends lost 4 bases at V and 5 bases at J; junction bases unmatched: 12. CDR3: CASSPAAGRRDEQYF. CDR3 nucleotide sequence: TGCGCCAGCAGCCCCGCAGCCGGGAGGCGGGACGAGCAGTACTTC.

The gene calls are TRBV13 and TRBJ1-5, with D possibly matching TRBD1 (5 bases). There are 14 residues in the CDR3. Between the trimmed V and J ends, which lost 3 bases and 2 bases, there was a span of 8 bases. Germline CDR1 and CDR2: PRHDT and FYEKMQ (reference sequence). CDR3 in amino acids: CASSFRGGNQPQHF. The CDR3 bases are TGTGCCAGCAGCTTTCGGGGGGGCAATCAGCCCCAGCATTTT.

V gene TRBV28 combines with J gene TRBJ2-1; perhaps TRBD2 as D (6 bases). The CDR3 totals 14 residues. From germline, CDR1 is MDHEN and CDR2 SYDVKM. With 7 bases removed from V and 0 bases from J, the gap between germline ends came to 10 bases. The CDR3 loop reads CASNTGVSYNEQFF. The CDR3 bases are TGTGCCAGCAATACGGGAGTCTCCTACAATGAGCAGTTCTTC.

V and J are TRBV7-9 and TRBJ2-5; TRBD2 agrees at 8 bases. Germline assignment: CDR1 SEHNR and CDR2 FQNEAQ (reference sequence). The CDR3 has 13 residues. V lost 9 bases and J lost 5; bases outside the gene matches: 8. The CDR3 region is CASHKAGVETQYF. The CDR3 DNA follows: TGTGCCAGTCATAAAGCGGGAGTCGAGACCCAGTACTTC.

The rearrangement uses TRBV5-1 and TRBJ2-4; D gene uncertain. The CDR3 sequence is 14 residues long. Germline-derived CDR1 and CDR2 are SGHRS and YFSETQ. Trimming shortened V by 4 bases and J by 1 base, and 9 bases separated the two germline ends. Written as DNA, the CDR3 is TGCGCCAGCAGCCATACGGCCGCCAAAAACATTCAGTACTTC. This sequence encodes CASSHTAAKNIQYF.

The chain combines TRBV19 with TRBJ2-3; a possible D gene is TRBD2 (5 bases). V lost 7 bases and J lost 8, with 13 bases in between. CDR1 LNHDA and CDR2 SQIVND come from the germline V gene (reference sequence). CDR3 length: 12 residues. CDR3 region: CASTPRGGTQYF. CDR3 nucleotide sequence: TGTGCCAGTACCCCTAGAGGAGGTACGCAGTATTTT. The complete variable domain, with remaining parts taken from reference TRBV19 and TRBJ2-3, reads DGGITQSPKYLFRKEGQNVTLSCEQNLNHDAMYWYRQDPGQGLRLIYYSQIVNDFQKGDIAEGYSVSREKKESFPLTVTSAQKNPTAFYLCASTPRGGTQYFGPGTRLTVL.

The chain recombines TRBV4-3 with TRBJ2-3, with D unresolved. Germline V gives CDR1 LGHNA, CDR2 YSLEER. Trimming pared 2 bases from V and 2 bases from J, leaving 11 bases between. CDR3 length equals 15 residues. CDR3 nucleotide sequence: TGCGCCAGCAGCCAATCCCCCGTGCCCACAGATACGCAGTATTTT. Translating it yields CASSQSPVPTDTQYF.

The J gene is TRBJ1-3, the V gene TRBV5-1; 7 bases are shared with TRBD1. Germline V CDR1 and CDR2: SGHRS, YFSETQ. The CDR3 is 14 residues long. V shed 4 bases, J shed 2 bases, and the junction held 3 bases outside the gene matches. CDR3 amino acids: CASSIGTAGNTIYF. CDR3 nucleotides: TGCGCCAGCAGCATCGGGACAGCTGGAAACACCATATATTTT.

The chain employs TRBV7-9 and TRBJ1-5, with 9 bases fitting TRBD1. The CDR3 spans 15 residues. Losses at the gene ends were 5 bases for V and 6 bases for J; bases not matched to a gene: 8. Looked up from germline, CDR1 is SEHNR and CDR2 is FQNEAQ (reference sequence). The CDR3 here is CASSPPGQGSQPQHF. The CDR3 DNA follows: TGTGCCAGCAGCCCACCGGGACAGGGCAGTCAGCCCCAGCATTTT.

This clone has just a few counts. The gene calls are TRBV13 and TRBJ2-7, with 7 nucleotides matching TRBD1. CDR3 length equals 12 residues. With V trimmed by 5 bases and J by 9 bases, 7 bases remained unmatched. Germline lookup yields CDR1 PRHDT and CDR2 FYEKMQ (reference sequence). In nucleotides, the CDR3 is TGTGCCAGCAGCCACGACAGGGACGGGCAGTACTTC. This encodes CASSHDRDGQYF.

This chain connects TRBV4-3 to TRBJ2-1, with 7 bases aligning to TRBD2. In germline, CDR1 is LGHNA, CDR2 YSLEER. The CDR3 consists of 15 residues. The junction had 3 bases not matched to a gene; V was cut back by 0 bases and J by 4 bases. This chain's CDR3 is CASSQDWGGYNEQFF. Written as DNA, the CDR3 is TGCGCCAGCAGCCAAGATTGGGGGGGTTACAATGAGCAGTTCTTC.

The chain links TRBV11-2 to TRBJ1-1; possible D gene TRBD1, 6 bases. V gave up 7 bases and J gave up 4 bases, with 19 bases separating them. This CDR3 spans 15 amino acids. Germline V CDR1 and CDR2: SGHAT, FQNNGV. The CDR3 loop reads CASTPSRIQGTEAFF. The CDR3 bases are TGTGCCAGCACCCCGTCCCGTATACAGGGCACTGAAGCTTTCTTT.

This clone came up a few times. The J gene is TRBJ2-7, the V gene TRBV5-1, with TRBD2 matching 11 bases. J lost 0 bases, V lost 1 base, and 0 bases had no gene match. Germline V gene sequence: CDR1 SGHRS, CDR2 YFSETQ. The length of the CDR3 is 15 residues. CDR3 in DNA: TGCGCCAGCAGCTTGACTAGCGGGAGCTCCTACGAGCAGTACTTC. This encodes CASSLTSGSSYEQYF.

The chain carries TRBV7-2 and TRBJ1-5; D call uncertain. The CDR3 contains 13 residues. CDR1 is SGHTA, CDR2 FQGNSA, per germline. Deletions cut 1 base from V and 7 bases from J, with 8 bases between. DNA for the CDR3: TGTGCCAGCAGCTTAGAACTTTCGCAGCCCCAGCATTTT. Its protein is CASSLELSQPQHF. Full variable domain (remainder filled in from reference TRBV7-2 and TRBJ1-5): GAGVSQSPSNKVTEKGKDVELRCDPISGHTALYWYRQSLGQGLEFLIYFQGNSAPDKSGLPSDRFSAERTGGSVSTLTIQRTQQEDSAVYLCASSLELSQPQHFGDGTRLSIL.

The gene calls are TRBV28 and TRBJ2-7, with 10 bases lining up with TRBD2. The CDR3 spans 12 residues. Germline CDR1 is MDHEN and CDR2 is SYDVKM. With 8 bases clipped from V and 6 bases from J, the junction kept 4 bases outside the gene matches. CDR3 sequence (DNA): TGTGCCAGCGTTACTAGCGGGACCGAGCAGTACTTC. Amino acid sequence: CASVTSGTEQYF.

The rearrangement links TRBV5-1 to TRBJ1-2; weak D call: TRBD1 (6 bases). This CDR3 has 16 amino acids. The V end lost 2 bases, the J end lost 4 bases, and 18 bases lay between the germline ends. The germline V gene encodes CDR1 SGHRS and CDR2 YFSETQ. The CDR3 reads CASSLLVATGVYGYTF. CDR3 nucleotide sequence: TGCGCCAGCAGCTTATTGGTGGCGACAGGAGTCTATGGCTACACCTTC.

The CDR3 DNA follows: TGTGCCAGCAGCCCAAGCGTAAACTCCTACAATGAGCAGTTCTTC. Protein product: CASSPSVNSYNEQFF. This chain links TRBV7-3 with TRBJ2-1; D is uncertain. The length of the CDR3 is 15 residues. From germline, CDR1 is SGHTA and CDR2 FQGTGA. The V and J ends lost 5 bases and 0 bases respectively, with 11 bases between them.

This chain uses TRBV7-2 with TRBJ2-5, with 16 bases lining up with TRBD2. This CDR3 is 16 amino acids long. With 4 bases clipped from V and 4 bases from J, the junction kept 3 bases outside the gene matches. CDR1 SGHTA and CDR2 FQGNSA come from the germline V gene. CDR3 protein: CASSSGTSGRAETQYF. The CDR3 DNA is TGTGCCAGCAGCTCCGGGACTAGCGGGAGGGCAGAGACCCAGTACTTC.

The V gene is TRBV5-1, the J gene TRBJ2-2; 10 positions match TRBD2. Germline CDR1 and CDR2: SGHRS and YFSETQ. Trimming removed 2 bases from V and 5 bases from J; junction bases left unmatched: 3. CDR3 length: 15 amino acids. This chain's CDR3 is CASSFTSGVTGELFF. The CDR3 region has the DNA TGCGCCAGCAGCTTTACTAGCGGGGTTACCGGGGAGCTGTTTTTT.

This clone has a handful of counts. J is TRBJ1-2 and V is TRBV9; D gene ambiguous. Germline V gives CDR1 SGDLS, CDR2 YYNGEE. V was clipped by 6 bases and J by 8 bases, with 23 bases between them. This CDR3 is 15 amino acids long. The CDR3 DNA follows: TGTGCCAGCAACCCATCGCCCGGCGGCCAGAGAGGCTACACCTTC. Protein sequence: CASNPSPGGQRGYTF.

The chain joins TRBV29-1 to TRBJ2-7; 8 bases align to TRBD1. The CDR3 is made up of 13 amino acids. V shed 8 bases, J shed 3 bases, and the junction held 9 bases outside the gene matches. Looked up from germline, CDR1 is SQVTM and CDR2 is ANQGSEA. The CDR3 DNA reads TGCAGCATCCCAGGGACAGGAGTCTACGAGCAGTACTTC. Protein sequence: CSIPGTGVYEQYF.

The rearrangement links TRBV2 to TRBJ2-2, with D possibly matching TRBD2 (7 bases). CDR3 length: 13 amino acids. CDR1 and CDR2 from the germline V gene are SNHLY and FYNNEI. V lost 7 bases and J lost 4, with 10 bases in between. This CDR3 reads CASNREGTGELFF. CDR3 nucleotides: TGTGCCAGCAACAGGGAGGGCACCGGGGAGCTGTTTTTT.

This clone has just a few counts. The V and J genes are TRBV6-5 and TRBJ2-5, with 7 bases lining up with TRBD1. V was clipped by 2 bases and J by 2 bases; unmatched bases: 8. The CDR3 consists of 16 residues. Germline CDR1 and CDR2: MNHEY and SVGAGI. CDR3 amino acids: CASSYLTGALQETQYF. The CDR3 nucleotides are TGTGCCAGCAGTTACCTCACAGGGGCCCTACAAGAGACCCAGTACTTC.

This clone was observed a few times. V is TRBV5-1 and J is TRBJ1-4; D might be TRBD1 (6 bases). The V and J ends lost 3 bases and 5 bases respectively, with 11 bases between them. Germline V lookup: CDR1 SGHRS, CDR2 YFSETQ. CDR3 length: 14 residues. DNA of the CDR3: TGCGCCAGCAGCTATGGACAGCAGAATGAAAAACTGTTTTTT. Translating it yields CASSYGQQNEKLFF.

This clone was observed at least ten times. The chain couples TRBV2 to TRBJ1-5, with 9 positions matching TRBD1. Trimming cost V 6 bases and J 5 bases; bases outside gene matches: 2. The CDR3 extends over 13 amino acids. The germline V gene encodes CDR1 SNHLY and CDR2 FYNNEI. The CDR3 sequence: CASSRDRDQPQHF. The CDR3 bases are TGTGCCAGCAGCCGGGACAGGGATCAGCCCCAGCATTTT.